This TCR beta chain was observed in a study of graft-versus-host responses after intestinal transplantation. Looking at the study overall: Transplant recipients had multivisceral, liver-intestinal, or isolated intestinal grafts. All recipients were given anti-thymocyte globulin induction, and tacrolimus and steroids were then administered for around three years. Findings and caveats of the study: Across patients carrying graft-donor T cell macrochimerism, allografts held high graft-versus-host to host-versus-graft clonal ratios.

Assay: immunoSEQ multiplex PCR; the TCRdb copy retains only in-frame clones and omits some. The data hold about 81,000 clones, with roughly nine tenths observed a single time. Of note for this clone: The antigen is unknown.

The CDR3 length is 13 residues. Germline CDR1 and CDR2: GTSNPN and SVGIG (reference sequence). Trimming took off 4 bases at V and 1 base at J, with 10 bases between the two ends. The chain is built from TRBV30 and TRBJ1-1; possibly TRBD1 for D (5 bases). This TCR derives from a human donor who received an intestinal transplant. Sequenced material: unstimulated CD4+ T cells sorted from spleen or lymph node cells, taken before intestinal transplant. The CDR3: CAWTIGGNTEAFF. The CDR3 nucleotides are TGTGCCTGGACCATCGGGGGGAACACTGAAGCTTTCTTT.